These 15 T cell receptor beta chains were all obtained from the same sample, sequenced in a study of OX40 agonist ivuxolimab in advanced cancers. The repertoire was sequenced with immunoSEQ multiplex PCR; TCRdb's copy has only in-frame clones and lacks some. The data show about 120,000 clones, roughly 95% seen once. The sample consisted of CD4+ or CD8+ T cells sorted from blood, taken in a trial of the OX40 agonist ivuxolimab. The source is an adult with an advanced solid tumor such as melanoma, head and neck, liver or kidney cancer.

This clone was found a few times. V and J are TRBV18 and TRBJ1-1, with D perhaps matching TRBD1 (5 bases). This CDR3 is 14 amino acids long. The V and J ends lost 1 base and 8 bases respectively, with 14 bases between them. Per the germline V gene, CDR1 is KGHSH and CDR2 is LQKENI. This CDR3 is CASSPLGTQHEAFF. DNA of the CDR3: TGTGCCAGCTCACCACTTGGGACCCAACACGAAGCTTTCTTT.

The CDR3 DNA reads as TGTGCCAGCAGCTTGGTAGCGGGGGCCCCCGATACGCAGTATTTT. Its protein is CASSLVAGAPDTQYF. The rearrangement uses TRBV5-6 and TRBJ2-3; 9 positions agree with TRBD2. J lost 6 bases, V lost 0 bases, and 5 bases had no gene match. The CDR3 contains 15 residues. The germline CDR1 and CDR2 sequences are SGHDT and YYEEEE.

The rearrangement joins TRBV19 to TRBJ1-6, with unresolved D. Germline V gives CDR1 LNHDA, CDR2 SQIVND (reference sequence). The V and J ends lost 7 bases and 2 bases respectively, with 9 bases between them. This CDR3 comprises 14 residues. CDR3 sequence: CASNPRPYNSPLHF. In DNA, the CDR3 is TGTGCCAGTAACCCGCGACCCTATAATTCACCCCTCCACTTT. The variable domain in full, with the rest retrieved from reference TRBV19 and TRBJ1-6, is DGGITQSPKYLFRKEGQNVTLSCEQNLNHDAMYWYRQDPGQGLRLIYYSQIVNDFQKGDIAEGYSVSREKKESFPLTVTSAQKNPTAFYLCASNPRPYNSPLHFGNGTRLTVT.

The chain links TRBV9 to TRBJ2-3; the match to TRBD1 covers 8 bases. Germline CDR1 SGDLS, CDR2 YYNGEE. The V segment lost 0 bases and the J segment 2 bases; nucleotides outside the gene matches: 2. The CDR3 is 15 amino acids. The CDR3 nucleotides read TGTGCCAGCAGCGTAGAGGGACAGGCCACAGATACGCAGTATTTT. Translation: CASSVEGQATDTQYF.

The chain has TRBV7-3 and TRBJ2-2, with D hard to call. Between the trimmed V and J ends, which lost 3 bases and 0 bases, there was a span of 14 bases. Germline V gene sequence: CDR1 SGHTA, CDR2 FQGTGA. This CDR3 spans 17 amino acids. The CDR3 DNA is TGTGCCAGCAGCTTCGACGGCCGGGCGGCGAACACCGGGGAGCTGTTTTTT. It encodes CASSFDGRAANTGELFF.

This clone showed up just once. CDR3 nucleotide sequence: TGTGCCTGGAGTCCGACCCGGCACACTGAAGCTTTCTTT. It translates to CAWSPTRHTEAFF. The chain is built from TRBV30 and TRBJ1-1; D is unresolved. V lost 2 bases and J lost 3, with 10 bases in between. Germline lookup yields CDR1 GTSNPN and CDR2 SVGIG (reference sequence). CDR3 size: 13 residues.

The genes are TRBV6-5 and TRBJ2-7, with 7 bases matching TRBD2. Germline V lookup: CDR1 MNHEY, CDR2 SVGAGI. J was trimmed by 5 bases and V by 0 bases; bases with no gene match: 7. This CDR3 is 15 amino acids long. The chain's CDR3 is CASSYSGTKGNEQYF. The CDR3 DNA follows: TGTGCCAGCAGTTACTCCGGGACTAAAGGGAACGAGCAGTACTTC.

This clone was observed once. The J gene is TRBJ1-1, the V gene TRBV5-4; TRBD1 agrees at 9 bases. The CDR3 runs 15 residues. Germline V lookup: CDR1 SGHNT, CDR2 YYREEE (reference sequence). The V and J ends lost 2 bases and 4 bases, in that order; junction bases with no gene match: 6. The CDR3 reads CASSFLQGAGTEAFF. CDR3 in DNA: TGTGCCAGCAGCTTCTTACAGGGGGCCGGCACTGAAGCTTTCTTT.

The chain has TRBV28 and TRBJ2-3; 11 bases map to TRBD2. The V and J ends lost 6 bases and 2 bases, in that order; junction bases with no gene match: 7. The CDR3 extends over 16 amino acids. Germline V gene data show CDR1 as MDHEN and CDR2 as SYDVKM. As DNA, the CDR3 is TGTGCCAGCAGAGATACGGGACTAGCGGACACAGATACGCAGTATTTT. This codes for CASRDTGLADTDTQYF.

The chain joins TRBV7-9 to TRBJ1-4; 9 bases line up with TRBD1. This CDR3 comprises 15 residues. J was trimmed by 6 bases and V by 5 bases; bases with no gene match: 7. The germline gives CDR1 SEHNR, CDR2 FQNEAQ (reference sequence). The CDR3 sequence is CASSPWTGVDEKLFF. In nucleotides, the CDR3 is TGTGCCAGCAGCCCCTGGACAGGGGTAGATGAAAAACTGTTTTTT.

The chain uses TRBV18 and TRBJ1-1; D unclear. This CDR3 contains 16 residues. Germline V CDR1 and CDR2: KGHSH, LQKENI. V gave up 1 base and J gave up 2 bases, with 14 bases separating them. CDR3 nucleotides: TGTGCCAGCTCACCACAATCTCCGGGAGACAACACTGAAGCTTTCTTT. It codes for CASSPQSPGDNTEAFF.

The chain employs TRBV7-9 and TRBJ1-1; 7 positions match TRBD1. This CDR3 region has 14 residues. Germline CDR1 and CDR2: SEHNR and FQNEAQ (reference sequence). With 2 bases clipped from V and 11 bases from J, the junction kept 11 bases outside the gene matches. The CDR3 region is CASSLTGDTDFAFF. The CDR3 nucleotides are TGTGCCAGCAGCTTAACAGGGGACACGGATTTTGCTTTCTTT.

This clone appeared a single time. The CDR3 nucleotides read TGCGCCAGCAGCTTGAGCAGGGCCACAGATACGCAGTATTTT. It codes for CASSLSRATDTQYF. The rearrangement joins TRBV5-1 to TRBJ2-3; tentatively, D is TRBD1 (5 bases). Germline lookup yields CDR1 SGHRS and CDR2 YFSETQ. With 1 base removed from V and 2 bases from J, the gap between germline ends came to 8 bases. This CDR3 is built from 14 residues.

This clone was recorded only once. The chain links TRBV27 to TRBJ2-7; 7 bases line up with TRBD1. Germline CDR1 and CDR2: MNHEY and SMNVEV (reference sequence). The CDR3 runs to 16 residues. The V gene end was trimmed by 4 bases and the J gene end by 1 base; junction bases not matched to a gene: 10. The CDR3 DNA reads TGTGCCAGCAGTTCCCTAACAGGGGTTGGTTCCTACGAGCAGTACTTC. It encodes CASSSLTGVGSYEQYF.

The V and J genes are TRBV29-1 and TRBJ2-1; D perhaps matches TRBD1 (6 bases). Germline lookup yields CDR1 SQVTM and CDR2 ANQGSEA. This CDR3 has 16 residues. V dropped 6 bases and J dropped 0 bases, with 18 bases sitting between them. DNA of the CDR3: TGCAGCGTCCACCTACGGGACAAAGACTCCTACAATGAGCAGTTCTTC. Protein sequence: CSVHLRDKDSYNEQFF.